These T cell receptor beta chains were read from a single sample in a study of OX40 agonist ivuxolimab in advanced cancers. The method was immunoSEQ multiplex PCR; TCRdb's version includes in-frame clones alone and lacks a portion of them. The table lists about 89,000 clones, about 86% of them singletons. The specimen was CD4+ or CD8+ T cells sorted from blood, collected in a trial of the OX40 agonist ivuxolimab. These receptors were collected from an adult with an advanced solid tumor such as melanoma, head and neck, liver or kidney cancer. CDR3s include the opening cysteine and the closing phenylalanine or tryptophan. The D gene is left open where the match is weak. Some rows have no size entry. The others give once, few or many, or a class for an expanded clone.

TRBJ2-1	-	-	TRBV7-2	CASSLVGSPQRGFF	TGTGCCAGCAGCTTAGTCGGGAGCCCCCAACGGGGGTTCTTC
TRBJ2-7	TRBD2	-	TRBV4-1	CASSQGLAGREQYF	TGCGCCAGCAGCCAAGGCTTAGCGGGGCGGGAGCAGTACTTC
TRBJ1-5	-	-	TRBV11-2	CASSLGVNQPQHF	TGTGCCAGCAGCCTTGGAGTCAATCAGCCCCAGCATTTT
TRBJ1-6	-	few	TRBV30	CAWSLLDGGYSPLHF	TGTGCCTGGAGTCTCCTCGACGGGGGCTATTCACCCCTCCACTTT
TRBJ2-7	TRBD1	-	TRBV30	CAWSPGQGRKQYF	TGTGCCTGGAGTCCCGGACAGGGAAGGAAACAGTACTTC
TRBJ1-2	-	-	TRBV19	CASSIVDNGYTF	TGTGCCAGTAGTATAGTCGACAATGGCTACACCTTC
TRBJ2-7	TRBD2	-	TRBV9	CASSVGWTSGSEQYF	TGTGCCAGCAGCGTAGGTTGGACTAGCGGGAGCGAGCAGTACTTC
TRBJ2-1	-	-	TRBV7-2	CASSLAFEGPKQFF	TGTGCCAGCAGCTTAGCGTTTGAAGGACCTAAGCAGTTCTTC
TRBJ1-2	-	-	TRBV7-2	CASSLEPGVYGYTF	TGTGCCAGCAGCTTGGAGCCGGGAGTTTATGGCTACACCTTC
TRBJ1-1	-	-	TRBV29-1	CSVDFGQGTEAFF	TGCAGCGTTGATTTCGGACAAGGCACTGAAGCTTTCTTT
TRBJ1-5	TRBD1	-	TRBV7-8	CASSPGQVGYSNQPQHF	TGTGCCAGCAGCCCGGGACAGGTGGGTTATAGCAATCAGCCCCAGCATTTT
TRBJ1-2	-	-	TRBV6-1	CASRSTDGYTF	TGTGCCAGCAGATCGACCGATGGCTACACCTTC
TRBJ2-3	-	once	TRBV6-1	CATDGPGENKDTQYF	TGTGCCACCGATGGACCCGGGGAAAACAAAGATACGCAGTATTTT
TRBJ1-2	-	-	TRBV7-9	CASSLSDSLSGYTF	TGTGCCAGCAGCTTATCGGACAGCCTTAGCGGCTACACCTTC
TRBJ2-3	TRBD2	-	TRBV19	CASSIVALADNAQYF	TGTGCCAGTAGTATAGTGGCACTAGCGGACAACGCGCAGTATTTT
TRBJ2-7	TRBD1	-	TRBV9	CASSEGAKPYEQYF	TGTGCCAGCAGCGAGGGGGCCAAGCCCTACGAGCAGTACTTC
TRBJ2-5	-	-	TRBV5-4	CASRGTKTQYF	TGTGCCAGCAGGGGAACGAAGACCCAGTACTTC
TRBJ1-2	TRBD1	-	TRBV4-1	CASSQEEGAGGYTF	TGCGCCAGCAGCCAAGAAGAGGGGGCAGGTGGCTACACCTTC
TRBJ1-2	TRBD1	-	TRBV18	CASSPDEQGGYTF	TGTGCCAGCTCACCCGACGAACAGGGGGGCTACACCTTC
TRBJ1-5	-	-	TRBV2	CASSDVVWGNQPQHF	TGTGCCAGCAGTGACGTGGTTTGGGGCAATCAGCCCCAGCATTTT
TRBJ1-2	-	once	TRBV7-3	CASSLIASGYGYTF	TGTGCCAGCAGCTTAATCGCCTCCGGCTATGGCTACACCTTC
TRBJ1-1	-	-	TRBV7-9	CASSLSPPPMRSEAFF	TGTGCCAGCAGCTTATCCCCTCCCCCGATGAGGAGTGAAGCTTTCTTT
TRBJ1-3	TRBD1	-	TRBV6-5	CASSYTGQAPGNTIYF	TGTGCCAGCAGTTACACTGGACAGGCCCCTGGAAACACCATATATTTT
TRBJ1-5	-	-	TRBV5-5	CASSLTGGNYQPQHF	TGTGCCAGCAGCCTTACCGGGGGGAATTATCAGCCCCAGCATTTT
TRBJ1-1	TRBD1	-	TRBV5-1	CASSPLRGDLEAFF	TGCGCCAGCAGCCCCCTCAGGGGGGACCTTGAAGCTTTCTTT
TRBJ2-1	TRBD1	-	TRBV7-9	CASSSTGVGYEQFF	TGTGCCAGCAGCTCGACAGGGGTTGGCTATGAGCAGTTCTTC
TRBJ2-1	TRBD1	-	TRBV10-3	CAIGQGTGNNEQFF	TGTGCCATCGGCCAAGGGACAGGAAACAATGAGCAGTTCTTC
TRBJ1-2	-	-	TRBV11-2	CASSLDRGSYGYTF	TGTGCCAGCAGCTTAGATCGGGGGAGCTATGGCTACACCTTC
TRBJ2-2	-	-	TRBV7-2	CASSLGRWTGELFF	TGTGCCAGCAGCTTAGGACGGTGGACCGGGGAGCTGTTTTTT
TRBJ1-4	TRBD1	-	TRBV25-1	CASSEAPRTGSEKLFF	TGTGCCAGCAGTGAAGCCCCCCGGACAGGGAGTGAAAAACTGTTTTTT
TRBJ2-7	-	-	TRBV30	CAWFTRGEQYF	TGTGCCTGGTTTACCAGGGGCGAGCAGTACTTC
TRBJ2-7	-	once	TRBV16	CASSPTPSSYEQYF	TGTGCCAGCAGCCCGACTCCCAGCTCCTACGAGCAGTACTTC
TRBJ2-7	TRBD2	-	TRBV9	CASSARGGHGEQYF	TGTGCCAGCAGCGCTCGGGGGGGCCACGGCGAGCAGTACTTC
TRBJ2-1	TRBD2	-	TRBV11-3	CASSLGGSGVYNEQFF	TGTGCCAGCAGCTTAGGGGGTAGCGGGGTTTACAATGAGCAGTTCTTC
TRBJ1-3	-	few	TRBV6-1	CASSAGPMIVPTLGNTIYF	TGTGCCAGCAGTGCCGGGCCGATGATAGTACCCACTCTGGGAAACACCATATATTTT
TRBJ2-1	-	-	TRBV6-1	CASRGRDHYNEQFF	TGTGCCAGCAGGGGAAGGGACCACTACAATGAGCAGTTCTTC
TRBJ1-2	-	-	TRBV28	CASSFSRSSGTNYGYTF	TGTGCCAGCAGTTTTTCACGTTCTTCCGGGACTAACTATGGCTACACCTTC
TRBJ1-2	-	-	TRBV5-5	CASSLGETGNYGYTF	TGTGCCAGCAGCTTGGGGGAGACAGGAAACTATGGCTACACCTTC
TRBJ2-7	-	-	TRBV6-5	CASSYSPSAPEDEQYF	TGTGCCAGCAGTTACTCGCCTTCGGCTCCCGAGGACGAGCAGTACTTC
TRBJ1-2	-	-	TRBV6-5	CASSYSGHYGYTF	TGTGCCAGCAGTTACTCGGGTCATTATGGCTACACCTTC
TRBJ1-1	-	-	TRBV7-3	CASSLKMLNTEAFF	TGTGCCAGCAGCTTAAAGATGCTGAACACTGAAGCTTTCTTT
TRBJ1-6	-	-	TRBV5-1	CASSLGGRGNNSPLHF	TGCGCCAGCAGCTTGGGGGGCAGGGGAAATAATTCACCCCTCCACTTT
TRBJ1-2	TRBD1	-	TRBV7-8	CASRSDRGLYGYTF	TGTGCCAGCAGATCGGACAGGGGGCTCTATGGCTACACCTTC
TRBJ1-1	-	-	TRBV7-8	CASSPTRNSGTEAFF	TGTGCCAGCAGCCCGACCCGGAACTCAGGCACTGAAGCTTTCTTT
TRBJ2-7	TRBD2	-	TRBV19	CASRGVGGGAHEQYF	TGTGCCAGTAGAGGGGTTGGCGGGGGTGCGCACGAGCAGTACTTC